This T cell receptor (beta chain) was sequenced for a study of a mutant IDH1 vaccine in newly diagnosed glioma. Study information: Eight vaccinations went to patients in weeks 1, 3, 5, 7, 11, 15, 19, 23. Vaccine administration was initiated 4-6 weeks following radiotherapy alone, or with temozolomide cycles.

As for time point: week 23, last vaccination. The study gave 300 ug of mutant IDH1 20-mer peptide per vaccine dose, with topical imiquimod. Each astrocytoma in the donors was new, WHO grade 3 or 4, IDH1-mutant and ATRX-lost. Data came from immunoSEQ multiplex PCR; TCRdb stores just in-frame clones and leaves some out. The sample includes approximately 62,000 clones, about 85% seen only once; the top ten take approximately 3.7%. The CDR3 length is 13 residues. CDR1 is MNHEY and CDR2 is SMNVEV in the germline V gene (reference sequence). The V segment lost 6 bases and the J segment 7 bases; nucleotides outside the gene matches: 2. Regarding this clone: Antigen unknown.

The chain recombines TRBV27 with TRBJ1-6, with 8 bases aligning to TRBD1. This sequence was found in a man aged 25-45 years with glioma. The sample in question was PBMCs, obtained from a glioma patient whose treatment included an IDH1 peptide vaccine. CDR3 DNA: TGTGCCAGCAGGAACAGGGGGAATTCACCCCTCCACTTT. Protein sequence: CASRNRGNSPLHF.